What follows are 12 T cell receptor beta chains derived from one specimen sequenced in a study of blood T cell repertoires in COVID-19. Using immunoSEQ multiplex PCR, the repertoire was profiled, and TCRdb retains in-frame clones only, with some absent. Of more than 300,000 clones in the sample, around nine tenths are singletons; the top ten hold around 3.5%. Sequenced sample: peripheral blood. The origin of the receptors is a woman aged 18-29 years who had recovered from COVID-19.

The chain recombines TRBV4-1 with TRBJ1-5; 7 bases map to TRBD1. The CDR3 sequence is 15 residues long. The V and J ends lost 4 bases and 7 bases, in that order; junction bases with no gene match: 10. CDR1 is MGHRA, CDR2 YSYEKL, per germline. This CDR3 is CASSRAGGQGQPQHF. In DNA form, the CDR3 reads TGCGCCAGCAGCCGCGCAGGGGGGCAGGGACAGCCCCAGCATTTT.

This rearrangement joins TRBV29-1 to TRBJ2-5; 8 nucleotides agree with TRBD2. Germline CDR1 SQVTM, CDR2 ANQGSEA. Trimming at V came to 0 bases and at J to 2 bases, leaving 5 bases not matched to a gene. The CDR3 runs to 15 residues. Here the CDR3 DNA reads TGCAGCGTTGAAGATCGGGGGGGGCCTCAAGAGACCCAGTACTTC. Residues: CSVEDRGGPQETQYF.

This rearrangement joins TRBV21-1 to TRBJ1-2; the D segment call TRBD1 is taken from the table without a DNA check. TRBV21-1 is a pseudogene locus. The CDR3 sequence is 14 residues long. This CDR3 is CASRTDGDNYGYTF. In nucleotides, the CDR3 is TGTGCCAGCAGGACAGACGGTGATAACTATGGCTACACCTTC.

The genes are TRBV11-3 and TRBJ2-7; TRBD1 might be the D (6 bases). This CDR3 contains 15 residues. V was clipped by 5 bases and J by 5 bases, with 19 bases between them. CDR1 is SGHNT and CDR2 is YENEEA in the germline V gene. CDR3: CASSPIGGVKHEQYV. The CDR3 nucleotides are TGTGCCAGCAGCCCGATAGGGGGAGTAAAACACGAGCAGTACGTC.

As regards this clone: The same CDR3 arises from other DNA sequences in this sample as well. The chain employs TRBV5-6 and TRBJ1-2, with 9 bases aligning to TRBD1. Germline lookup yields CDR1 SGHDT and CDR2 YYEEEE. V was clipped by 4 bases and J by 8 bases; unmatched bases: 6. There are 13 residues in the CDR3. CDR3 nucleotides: TGTGCCAGCAGCCCGGGACAGGGTTACGGCTACACCTTC. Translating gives CASSPGQGYGYTF.

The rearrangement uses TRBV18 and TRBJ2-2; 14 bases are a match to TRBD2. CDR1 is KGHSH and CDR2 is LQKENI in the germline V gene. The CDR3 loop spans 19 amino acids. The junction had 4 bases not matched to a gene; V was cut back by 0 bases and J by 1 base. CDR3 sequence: CASSPPGLAGVRNTGELFF. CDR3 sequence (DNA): TGTGCCAGCTCACCACCGGGACTAGCGGGAGTAAGGAACACCGGGGAGCTGTTTTTT.

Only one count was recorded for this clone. CDR3 sequence (DNA): TGTGCCAGCAGCTGGGGGCCGGGATTATACACCGGGGAGCTGTTTTTT. It yields the protein CASSWGPGLYTGELFF. The J gene is TRBJ2-2, the V gene TRBV7-2, with D perhaps TRBD1 (6 bases). The germline CDR1 and CDR2 sequences are SGHTA and FQGNSA. V shed 4 bases and J shed 3 bases, with 15 bases lying between them. The CDR3 length is 16 residues.

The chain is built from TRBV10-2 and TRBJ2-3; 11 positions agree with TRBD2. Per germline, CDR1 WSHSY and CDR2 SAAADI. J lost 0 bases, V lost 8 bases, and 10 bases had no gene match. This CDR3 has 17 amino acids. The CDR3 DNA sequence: TGCGCCAGCGGAATAGCGGGAGGGGGCTCTAGCACAGATACGCAGTATTTT. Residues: CASGIAGGGSSTDTQYF.

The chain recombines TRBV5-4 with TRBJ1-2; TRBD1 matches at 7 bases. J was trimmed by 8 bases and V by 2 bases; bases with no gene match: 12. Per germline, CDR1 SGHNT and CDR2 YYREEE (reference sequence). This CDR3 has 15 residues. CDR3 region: CASSLDQTGLGGYTF. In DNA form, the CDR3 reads TGTGCCAGCAGCTTAGACCAGACAGGGCTCGGCGGCTACACCTTC.

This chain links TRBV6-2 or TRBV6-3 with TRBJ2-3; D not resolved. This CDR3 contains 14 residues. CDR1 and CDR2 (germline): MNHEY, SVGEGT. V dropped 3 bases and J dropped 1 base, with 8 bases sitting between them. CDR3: CASSYTVGTDTQYF. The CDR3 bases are TGTGCCAGCAGTTATACGGTAGGCACAGATACGCAGTATTTT.

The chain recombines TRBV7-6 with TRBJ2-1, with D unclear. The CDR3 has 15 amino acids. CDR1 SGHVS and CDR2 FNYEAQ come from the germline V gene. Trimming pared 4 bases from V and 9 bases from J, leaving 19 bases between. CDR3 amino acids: CASSSISTPDAEQFF. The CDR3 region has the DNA TGTGCCAGCAGCTCTATCTCCACTCCTGATGCTGAGCAGTTCTTC.

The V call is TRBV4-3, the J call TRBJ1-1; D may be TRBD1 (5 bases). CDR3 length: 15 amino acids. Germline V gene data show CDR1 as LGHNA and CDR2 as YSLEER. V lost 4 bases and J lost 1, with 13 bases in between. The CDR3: CASSPGVTGNTEAFF. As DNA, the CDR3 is TGCGCCAGCAGCCCCGGCGTAACAGGGAACACTGAAGCTTTCTTT.